Listed below are T cell receptor beta chains from one sample, sequenced in a study of beta chain features in type 1 diabetes. Generated by immunoSEQ multiplex PCR, the TCRdb table keeps only in-frame clones and is missing some. This sample yields hundreds of thousands of clones, of which over 13% are seen a single time; 0.03% to 0.04% belongs to the top ten. The specimen was naive CD4+ T cells from blood. The receptors were gathered from a man between 18 and 29 years old with type 1 diabetes. The CDR3 runs from the conserved cysteine through the conserved F or W. A D gene is named only where the DNA matches it firmly. Clone size is not always given. Where it is, it says once, few, many or a class for expanded clones.

size: few
J: TRBJ1-1
D: NA
V: TRBV29-1
DNA: TGCAGCGTTGACGGTAGGAACACTGAAGCTTTCTTT
CDR3: CSVDGRNTEAFF

size: few
J: TRBJ2-1
D: NA
V: TRBV28
DNA: TGTGCCAGCAGTACACAGGGACTGGGGAATGAGCAGTTCTTC
CDR3: CASSTQGLGNEQFF

size: NA
J: TRBJ2-1
D: NA
V: TRBV11-3
DNA: TGTGCCAGCAGCCTCGGTAGTAGGGAGCAGTTCTTC
CDR3: CASSLGSREQFF

size: few
J: TRBJ1-6
D: TRBD1
V: TRBV28
DNA: TGTGCCAGCAAGGGTGGGGACAGGGGAGATTCACCCCTCCACTTT
CDR3: CASKGGDRGDSPLHF

size: few
J: TRBJ1-1
D: NA
V: TRBV29-1
DNA: TGCAGCGCCTCCCAGGGGACTCTTAGGAACACTGAAGCTTTCTTT
CDR3: CSASQGTLRNTEAFF

size: few
J: TRBJ1-5
D: NA
V: TRBV7-2
DNA: TGTGCCAGCAGCTCTGACCAAAACAGCAATCAGCCCCAGCATTTT
CDR3: CASSSDQNSNQPQHF

size: NA
J: TRBJ1-2
D: NA
V: TRBV9
DNA: TGTGCCAGCAGCGTCCCAGGGAGACATGGCTACACCTTC
CDR3: CASSVPGRHGYTF

size: NA
J: TRBJ2-3
D: TRBD2
V: TRBV4-1
DNA: TGCGCCAGCAGCCCGAATACCCTAGCGGGGTTCACAGATACGCAGTATTTT
CDR3: CASSPNTLAGFTDTQYF

size: NA
J: TRBJ2-3
D: TRBD2
V: TRBV4-2
DNA: TGTGCCAGCAGCCGGGGACTAGCCAACACAGATACGCAGTATTTT
CDR3: CASSRGLANTDTQYF

size: NA
J: TRBJ2-7
D: TRBD2
V: TRBV9
DNA: TGTGCCAGCAGCGTAGGACTAGCGGGCCACTCCTACGAGCAGTACTTC
CDR3: CASSVGLAGHSYEQYF

size: few
J: TRBJ1-4
D: NA
V: TRBV27
DNA: TGTGCCAGCAGTTTCCAGGGGAGAAGAGAAGAAAAACTGTTTTTT
CDR3: CASSFQGRREEKLFF

size: NA
J: TRBJ1-6
D: NA
V: TRBV4-3
DNA: TGCGCCAGCAGCCAAACCTCCCGGGATCCACCCCTCCACTTT
CDR3: CASSQTSRDPPLHF

size: few
J: TRBJ1-5
D: NA
V: TRBV30
DNA: TGTGCCTGGGGGCAAGGGGTTCAGCCCCAGCATTTT
CDR3: CAWGQGVQPQHF

size: few
J: TRBJ2-5
D: TRBD2
V: TRBV28
DNA: TGTGCCAGCAGTTTATGGACTAGCGGGGGGGAAGAGACCCAGTACTTC
CDR3: CASSLWTSGGEETQYF

size: NA
J: TRBJ1-1
D: TRBD1
V: TRBV19
DNA: TGTGCCAGTAGCAGGACAGGGAAGAACACTGAAGCTTTCTTT
CDR3: CASSRTGKNTEAFF

size: NA
J: TRBJ2-1
D: NA
V: TRBV19
DNA: TGTGCCAGTAGTTTGTACAATGAGCAGTTCTTC
CDR3: CASSLYNEQFF

size: NA
J: TRBJ1-5
D: NA
V: TRBV7-9
DNA: TGTGCCAGCAGCTTAACCTCCAATCAGCCCCAGCATTTT
CDR3: CASSLTSNQPQHF

size: few
J: TRBJ2-1
D: NA
V: TRBV5-1
DNA: TGCGCCAGCAGCTTGGTCGCAGGGCGGGGCAATGAGCAGTTCTTC
CDR3: CASSLVAGRGNEQFF

size: NA
J: TRBJ1-2
D: NA
V: TRBV2
DNA: TGTGCCAGCACCGAAAGGCGGGGAGGCTCTTATGGCTACACCTTC
CDR3: CASTERRGGSYGYTF

size: NA
J: TRBJ2-1
D: NA
V: TRBV6-6
DNA: TGTGCCAGCAGTTACAACGGATTAGGCGGGGAGCAGTTCTTC
CDR3: CASSYNGLGGEQFF

size: NA
J: TRBJ2-1
D: NA
V: TRBV30
DNA: TGTGCCTGGAGTCAACGGGGGTGGGAGCAGTTCTTC
CDR3: CAWSQRGWEQFF

size: few
J: TRBJ1-4
D: NA
V: TRBV29-1
DNA: TGCAGCGTTGAAGCCCATTCTGAAAAACTGTTTTTT
CDR3: CSVEAHSEKLFF

size: NA
J: TRBJ2-1
D: TRBD2
V: TRBV25-1
DNA: TGTGCCAGTGCCCGACTAGCGGGGAACAATGAGCAGTTCTTC
CDR3: CASARLAGNNEQFF

size: NA
J: TRBJ1-3
D: NA
V: TRBV19
DNA: TGTGCCAGTAGTCGACAGAGCTCTGGAAACACCATATATTTT
CDR3: CASSRQSSGNTIYF

size: few
J: TRBJ2-4
D: NA
V: TRBV28
DNA: TGTGCCAGCACTTCCCCCGGGGGTTCCAAAAACATTCAGTACTTC
CDR3: CASTSPGGSKNIQYF

size: few
J: TRBJ2-7
D: TRBD1
V: TRBV4-1
DNA: TGCGCCAGCAGCCCATGGACAGGGGACGAGCAGTACTTC
CDR3: CASSPWTGDEQYF

size: few
J: TRBJ1-1
D: NA
V: TRBV18
DNA: TGTGCCAGCTCACCGCTGGGACTCCCGAACACTGAAGCTTTCTTT
CDR3: CASSPLGLPNTEAFF

size: NA
J: TRBJ1-5
D: NA
V: TRBV6-6
DNA: TGTGCCAGCAGTTATTTTTTTAGGGAGGGGAATCAGCCCCAGCATTTT
CDR3: CASSYFFREGNQPQHF

size: NA
J: TRBJ2-1
D: TRBD1
V: TRBV7-3
DNA: TGTGCCAGCAGCGCGCGGACAGGGGCGAATGAGCAGTTCTTC
CDR3: CASSARTGANEQFF

size: NA
J: TRBJ2-7
D: TRBD1
V: TRBV10-3
DNA: TGTGCCATCAGTGAAGGGACAGGGAGGGCCAGAGACGAGCAGTACTTC
CDR3: CAISEGTGRARDEQYF

size: NA
J: TRBJ1-2
D: NA
V: TRBV18
DNA: TGTGCCAGCTCACCGGACGGGGCTGGCAACTATGGCTACACCTTC
CDR3: CASSPDGAGNYGYTF

size: few
J: TRBJ2-7
D: TRBD1
V: TRBV2
DNA: TGTGCCAGCAGGCGCGGACAGGGGGCGATTTTCGAGCAGTACTTC
CDR3: CASRRGQGAIFEQYF

size: NA
J: TRBJ2-1
D: NA
V: TRBV15
DNA: TGTGCCACCAGCAAAAGTTCGACGGGCAGCAATGAGCAGTTCTTC
CDR3: CATSKSSTGSNEQFF

size: NA
J: TRBJ2-1
D: NA
V: TRBV7-9
DNA: TGTGCCAGCAGCGGGAGAAGCTCCTACAATGAGCAGTTCTTC
CDR3: CASSGRSSYNEQFF

size: few
J: TRBJ2-1
D: TRBD1
V: TRBV2
DNA: TGTGCCAGCAGTGCGCTACAGACAGGGAAGTTCTTC
CDR3: CASSALQTGKFF

size: NA
J: TRBJ1-1
D: NA
V: TRBV7-9
DNA: TGTGCCATCACAGGGTTGAACACTGAAGCTTTCTTT
CDR3: CAITGLNTEAFF

size: few
J: TRBJ2-5
D: NA
V: TRBV7-9
DNA: TGTGCCAGCAGCTTAGTTAGCCAGCCCCAAGAGACCCAGTACTTC
CDR3: CASSLVSQPQETQYF

size: few
J: TRBJ2-5
D: NA
V: TRBV29-1
DNA: TGCAGCGTTGAGGGGCAGGGGACATTACAAGAGACCCAGTACTTC
CDR3: CSVEGQGTLQETQYF

size: NA
J: TRBJ2-3
D: NA
V: TRBV15
DNA: TGTGCCACCAGCAGAGGGACTAGCACAGATACGCAGTATTTT
CDR3: CATSRGTSTDTQYF

size: NA
J: TRBJ2-1
D: TRBD2
V: TRBV30
DNA: TGTGCCTGGATAAAACTAGCGACCAATGAGCAGTTCTTC
CDR3: CAWIKLATNEQFF

size: few
J: TRBJ2-3
D: NA
V: TRBV6-5
DNA: TGTGCCAGCAGTAGGACGAGGACTAGCACAGATACGCAGTATTTT
CDR3: CASSRTRTSTDTQYF

size: few
J: TRBJ1-5
D: NA
V: TRBV30
DNA: TGTGCCTGGAGTGTATGGAGGAGTCGGCCCAATCATGGGAATCAGCCCCAGCATTTT
CDR3: CAWSVWRSRPNHGNQPQHF